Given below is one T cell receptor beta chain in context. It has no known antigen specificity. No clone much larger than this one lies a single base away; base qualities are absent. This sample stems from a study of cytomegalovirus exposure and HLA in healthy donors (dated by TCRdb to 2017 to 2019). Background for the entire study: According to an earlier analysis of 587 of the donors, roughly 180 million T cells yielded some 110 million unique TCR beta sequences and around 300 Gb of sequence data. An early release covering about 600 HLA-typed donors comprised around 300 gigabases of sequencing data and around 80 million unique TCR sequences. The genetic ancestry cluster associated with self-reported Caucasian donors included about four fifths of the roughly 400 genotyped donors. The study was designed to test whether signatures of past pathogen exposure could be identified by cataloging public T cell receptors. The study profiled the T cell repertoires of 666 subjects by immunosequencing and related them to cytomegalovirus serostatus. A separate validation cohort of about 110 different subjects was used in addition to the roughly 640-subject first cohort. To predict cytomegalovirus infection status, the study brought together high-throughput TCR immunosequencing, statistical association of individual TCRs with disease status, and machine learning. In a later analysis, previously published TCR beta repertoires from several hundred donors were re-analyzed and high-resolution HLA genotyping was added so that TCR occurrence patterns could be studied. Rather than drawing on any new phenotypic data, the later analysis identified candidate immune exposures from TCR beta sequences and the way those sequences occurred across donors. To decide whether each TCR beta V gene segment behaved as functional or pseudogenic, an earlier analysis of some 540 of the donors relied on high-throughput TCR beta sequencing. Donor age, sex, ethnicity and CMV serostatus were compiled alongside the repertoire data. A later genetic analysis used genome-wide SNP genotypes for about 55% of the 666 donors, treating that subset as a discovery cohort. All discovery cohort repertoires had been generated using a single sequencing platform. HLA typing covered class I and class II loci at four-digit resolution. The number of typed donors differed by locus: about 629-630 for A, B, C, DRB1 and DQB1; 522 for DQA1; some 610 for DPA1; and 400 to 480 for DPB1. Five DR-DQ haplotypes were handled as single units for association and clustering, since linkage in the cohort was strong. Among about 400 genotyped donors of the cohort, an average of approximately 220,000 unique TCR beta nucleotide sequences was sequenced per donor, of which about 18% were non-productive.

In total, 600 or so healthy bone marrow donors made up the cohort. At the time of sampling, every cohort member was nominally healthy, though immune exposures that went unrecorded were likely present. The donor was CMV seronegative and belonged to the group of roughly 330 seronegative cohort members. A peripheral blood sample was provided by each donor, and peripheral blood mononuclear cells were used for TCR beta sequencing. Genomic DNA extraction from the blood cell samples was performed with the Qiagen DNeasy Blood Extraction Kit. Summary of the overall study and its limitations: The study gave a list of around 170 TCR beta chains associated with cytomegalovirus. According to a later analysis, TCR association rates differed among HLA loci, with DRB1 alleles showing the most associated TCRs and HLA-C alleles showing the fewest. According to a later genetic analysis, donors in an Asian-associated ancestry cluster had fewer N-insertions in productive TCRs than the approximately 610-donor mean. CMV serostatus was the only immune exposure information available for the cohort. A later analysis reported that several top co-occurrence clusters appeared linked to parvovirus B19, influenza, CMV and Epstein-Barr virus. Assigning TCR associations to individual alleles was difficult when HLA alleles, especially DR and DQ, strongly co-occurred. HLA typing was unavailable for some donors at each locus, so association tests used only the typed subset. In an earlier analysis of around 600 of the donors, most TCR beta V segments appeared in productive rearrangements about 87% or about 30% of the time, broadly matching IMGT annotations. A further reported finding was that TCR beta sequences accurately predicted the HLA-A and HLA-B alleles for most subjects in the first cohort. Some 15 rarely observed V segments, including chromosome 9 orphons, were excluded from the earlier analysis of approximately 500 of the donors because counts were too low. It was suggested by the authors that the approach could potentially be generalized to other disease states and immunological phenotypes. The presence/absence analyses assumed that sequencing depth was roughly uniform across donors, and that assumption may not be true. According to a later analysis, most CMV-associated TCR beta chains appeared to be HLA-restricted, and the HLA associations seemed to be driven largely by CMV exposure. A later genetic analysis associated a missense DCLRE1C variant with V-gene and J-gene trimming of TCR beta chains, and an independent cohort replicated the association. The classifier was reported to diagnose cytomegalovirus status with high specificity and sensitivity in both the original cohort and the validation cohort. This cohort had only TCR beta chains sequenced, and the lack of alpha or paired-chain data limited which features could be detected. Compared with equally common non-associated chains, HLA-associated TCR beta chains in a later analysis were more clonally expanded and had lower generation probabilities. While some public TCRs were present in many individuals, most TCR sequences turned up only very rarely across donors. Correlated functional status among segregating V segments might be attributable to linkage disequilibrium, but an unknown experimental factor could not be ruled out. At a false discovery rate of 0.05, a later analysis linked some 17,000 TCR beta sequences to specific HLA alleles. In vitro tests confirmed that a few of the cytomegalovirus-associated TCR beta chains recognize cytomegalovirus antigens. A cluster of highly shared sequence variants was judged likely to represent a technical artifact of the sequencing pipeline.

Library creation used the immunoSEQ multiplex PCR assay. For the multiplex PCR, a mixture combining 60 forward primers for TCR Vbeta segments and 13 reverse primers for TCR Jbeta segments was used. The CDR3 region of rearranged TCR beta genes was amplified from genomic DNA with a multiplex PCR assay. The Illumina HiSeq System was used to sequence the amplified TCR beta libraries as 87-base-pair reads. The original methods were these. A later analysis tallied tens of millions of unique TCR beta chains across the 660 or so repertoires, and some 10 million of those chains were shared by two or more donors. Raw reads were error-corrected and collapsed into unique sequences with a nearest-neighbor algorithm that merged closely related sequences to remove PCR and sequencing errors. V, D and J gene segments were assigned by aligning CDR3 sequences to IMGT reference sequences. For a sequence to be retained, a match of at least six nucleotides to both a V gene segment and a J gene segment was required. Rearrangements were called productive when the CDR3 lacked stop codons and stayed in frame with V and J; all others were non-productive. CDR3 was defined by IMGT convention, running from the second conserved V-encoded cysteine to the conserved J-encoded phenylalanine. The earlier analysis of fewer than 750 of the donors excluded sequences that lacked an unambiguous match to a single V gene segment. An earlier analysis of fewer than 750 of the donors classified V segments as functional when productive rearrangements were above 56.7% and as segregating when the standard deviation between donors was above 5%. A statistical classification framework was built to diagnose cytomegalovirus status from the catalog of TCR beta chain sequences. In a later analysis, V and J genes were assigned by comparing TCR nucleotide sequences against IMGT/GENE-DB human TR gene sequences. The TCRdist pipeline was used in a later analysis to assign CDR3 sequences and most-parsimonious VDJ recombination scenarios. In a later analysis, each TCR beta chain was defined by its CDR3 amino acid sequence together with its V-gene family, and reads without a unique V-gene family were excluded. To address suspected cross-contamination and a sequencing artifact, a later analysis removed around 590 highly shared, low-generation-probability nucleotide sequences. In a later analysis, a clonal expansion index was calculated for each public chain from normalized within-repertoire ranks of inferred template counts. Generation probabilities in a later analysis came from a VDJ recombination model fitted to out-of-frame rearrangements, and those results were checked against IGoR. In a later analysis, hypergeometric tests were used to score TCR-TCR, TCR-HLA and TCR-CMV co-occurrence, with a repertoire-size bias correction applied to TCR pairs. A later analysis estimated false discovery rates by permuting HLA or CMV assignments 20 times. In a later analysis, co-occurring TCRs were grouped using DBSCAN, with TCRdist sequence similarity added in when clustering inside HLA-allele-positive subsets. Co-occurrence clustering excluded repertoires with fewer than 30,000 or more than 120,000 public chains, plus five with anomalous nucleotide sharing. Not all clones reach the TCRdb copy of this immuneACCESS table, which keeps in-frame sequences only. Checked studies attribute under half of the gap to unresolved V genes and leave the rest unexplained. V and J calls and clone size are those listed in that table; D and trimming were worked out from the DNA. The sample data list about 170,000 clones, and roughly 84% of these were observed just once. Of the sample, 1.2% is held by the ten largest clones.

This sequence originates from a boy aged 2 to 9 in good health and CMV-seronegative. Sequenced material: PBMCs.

The sequence in DNA is TGTGCCAGCAGCTCAGAGCGAGAAAGGCCCCAGCATTTT. Translation gives CASSSERERPQHF. The rearrangement combines TRBV11-2 with TRBJ1-5, with no confident D gene call. V is clipped by 4 bases and J by 9 bases, and the sequence between their germline boundaries is 13 bases long. CDR1 and CDR2 (SGHAT, FQNNGV) derive from the germline V gene. Taken from cysteine to phenylalanine, the CDR3 has 13 residues. Of all the DNA, just the CDR3 is kept, 39 bases in frame from base 1.